The subject of this entry is one TCR beta chain. The sample comes from a study of blood T cell repertoires in COVID-19. TCRdb keeps only in-frame clones here, not all; method: immunoSEQ multiplex PCR. Here the sample spans 95,000 to 150,000 clones, roughly 85% being singletons. The CDR3 sequence is 16 residues long. After removal of 2 bases from V and 5 bases from J, the junction contained 6 bases not matched to a gene. The germline CDR1 and CDR2 sequences are LGHDT and YNNKEL (reference sequence). The sequencing sample was made of peripheral blood. V usage is TRBV3-1 (or the pseudogene TRBV3-2) and J usage is TRBJ2-1, with TRBD1 matching over 10 bases. The sequence was obtained from a man older than 75 with active or convalescent COVID-19. The CDR3 reads CASSQWDGTGDNEQFF. CDR3 in DNA: TGTGCCAGCAGCCAATGGGATGGGACAGGGGACAATGAGCAGTTCTTC.